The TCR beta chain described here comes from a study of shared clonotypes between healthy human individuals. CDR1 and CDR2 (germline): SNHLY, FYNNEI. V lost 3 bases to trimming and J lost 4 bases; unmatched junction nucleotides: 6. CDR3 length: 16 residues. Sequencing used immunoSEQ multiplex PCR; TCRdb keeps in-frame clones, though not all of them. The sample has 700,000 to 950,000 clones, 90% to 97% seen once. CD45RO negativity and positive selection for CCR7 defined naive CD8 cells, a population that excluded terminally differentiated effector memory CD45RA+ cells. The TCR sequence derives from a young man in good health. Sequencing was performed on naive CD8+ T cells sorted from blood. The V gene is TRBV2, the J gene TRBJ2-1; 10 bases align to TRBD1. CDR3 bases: TGTGCCAGCAGTGACCTTGCGGGACAGGGGTACAATGAGCAGTTCTTC. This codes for CASSDLAGQGYNEQFF.